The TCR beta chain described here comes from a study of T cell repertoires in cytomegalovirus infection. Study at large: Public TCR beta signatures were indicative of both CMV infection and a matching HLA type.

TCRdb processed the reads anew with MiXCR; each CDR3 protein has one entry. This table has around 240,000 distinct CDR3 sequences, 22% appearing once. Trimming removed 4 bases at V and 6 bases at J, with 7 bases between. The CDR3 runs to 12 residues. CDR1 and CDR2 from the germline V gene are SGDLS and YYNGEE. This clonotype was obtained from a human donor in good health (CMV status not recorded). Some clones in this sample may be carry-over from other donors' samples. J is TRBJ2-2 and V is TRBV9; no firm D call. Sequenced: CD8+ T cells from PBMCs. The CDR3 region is CASSLDAGELFF. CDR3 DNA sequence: TGTGCCAGCAGCTTGGACGCCGGGGAGCTGTTTTTT.